This T cell receptor beta chain was identified in a study of T cell responses to AZD1222 COVID-19 vaccine. General study findings and limits: Among spike-specific TCRs, nearly half reportedly target unmutated variant regions. An increase in Spike-specific TCR breadth and depth was observed after two AZD1222 doses. Donors, mostly white British, included more females; clonal diversity was possibly underestimated.

The assay was immunoSEQ multiplex PCR, and TCRdb's table has in-frame clones only and misses some. Of 90,000 to 110,000 clones detected, nearly 90% appear once; the ten largest clones hold over 35%. A remark on this clone: The antigen is not known.

This CDR3 spans 17 amino acids. The ends lost 0 bases at V and 8 bases at J; junction bases unmatched: 10. The germline V gene encodes CDR1 SGHVS and CDR2 FNYEAQ. Recipients boosted at about 4 weeks or about 12 weeks are pooled. Sequencing was performed on peripheral blood, taken 28 days after the second AZD1222 dose. This TCR derives from an adult who received the AZD1222 COVID-19 vaccine. The chain links TRBV7-6 to TRBJ2-2; 9 nucleotides agree with TRBD2. CDR3 protein: CASSLAPRGRGSGELFF. The CDR3, as DNA: TGTGCCAGCAGCTTAGCGCCCCGCGGGAGGGGATCTGGGGAGCTGTTTTTT. The whole variable domain, remainder taken from reference TRBV7-6 and TRBJ2-2, is GAGVSQSPRYKVTKRGQDVALRCDPISGHVSLYWYRQALGQGPEFLTYFNYEAQQDKSGLPNDRFSAERPEGSISTLTIQRTEQRDSAMYRCASSLAPRGRGSGELFFGEGSRLTVL.